This T cell receptor beta chain was identified during a study of T cells in Graves' hyperthyroidism and ophthalmopathy. This clonotype has ten or more counts. Amplification of TCR beta CDR3 regions was performed using RNA transcripts as template. Researchers ran a first-round RT-PCR on the TCR CDR3 using the HTBI primer set. From the multiplex PCR reads, TCRdb called clonotypes with MiXCR, one entry per CDR3 protein. The repertoire consists of around 700,000 distinct CDR3 sequences, with roughly a third occurring once and the leading ten covering more than 25%. The CDR3 totals 16 residues. V was pared by 4 bases and J by 8 bases, with 16 bases of the junction left unmatched. Germline V gene data show CDR1 as MNHEY and CDR2 as SVGAGI.

The receptor comes from a woman aged 40 to 50 with Graves' hyperthyroidism. The chain links TRBV6-5 to TRBJ1-2; 7 bases align to TRBD1. Input material: blood. The CDR3 spells CASSSGQALSLWGYTF. The CDR3, as DNA: TGTGCCAGCAGTTCCGGACAGGCTCTATCACTATGGGGCTACACCTTC.